These T cell receptor beta chains were read from a single sample in a study of CD8 T cells in ankylosing spondylitis. MiXCR, run by TCRdb on the 5' RACE reads, gives a single entry per CDR3 protein. The profile shows about 92,000 distinct CDR3 sequences, about 9.1% of them singletons. The specimen sequenced was blood, either unsorted or a sorted T cell fraction (not recorded which). These receptor sequences come from a male donor with ankylosing spondylitis or in good health (not recorded which). The conserved cysteine and the conserved F or W are not part of the CDR3 here.

V	J	CDR3
TRBV12-3/TRBV12-4	TRBJ2-1	ASSFIGYDEQF
TRBV11-2	TRBJ2-5	ASTNRGFGETQY
TRBV25-1	TRBJ2-7	ASSGTGSTYSYEQY
TRBV29-1	TRBJ2-2	SVGHTSNTGELF
TRBV6-5	TRBJ1-2	ASSYDGSGSGGYT
TRBV12-3/TRBV12-4	TRBJ2-5	ASSLPSGGAFGETQY
TRBV20-1	TRBJ2-7	SATEGLPYEQY
TRBV30	TRBJ2-3	AWVAAGSFYTQY
TRBV10-3	TRBJ2-1	AISEEGWLAGGSYNEQF
TRBV27	TRBJ1-3	ASSPRGLVNTIY
TRBV20-1	TRBJ2-2	SAGQGLVTGELF
TRBV5-1	TRBJ2-3	ASSFLAAFTDTQY
TRBV29-1	TRBJ2-7	SVDGQGADEQY
TRBV14	TRBJ1-1	ASSPGQGGVTEAF
TRBV20-1	TRBJ2-1	SALRYYNNEQF
TRBV20-1	TRBJ2-1	SASSGRRSYNEQF
TRBV4-1	TRBJ1-6	ASSQVQGAESPLH
TRBV12-3/TRBV12-4	TRBJ1-5	ASRNQGDNQPQH
TRBV20-1	TRBJ2-3	SARDRGLVDSDTQY
TRBV5-1	TRBJ2-3	ASSLVSGLAGGTDTQY
TRBV19	TRBJ2-1	ASSIRGDSYNEQF
TRBV12-3/TRBV12-4	TRBJ2-5	ASSFYVQETQY
TRBV7-3	TRBJ1-2	ASSFRGGAGGYT
TRBV10-3	TRBJ2-7	AISDSGSSYEQY
TRBV4-1	TRBJ2-2	ASSQTATRGPGELF
TRBV5-4	TRBJ2-7	ASSGTRGEQY
TRBV29-1	TRBJ2-3	SVPPSSTDTQY
TRBV7-6	TRBJ1-4	ASSLSGYNEKLF
TRBV5-1	TRBJ2-5	ASSALGRREETQY
TRBV5-1	TRBJ2-3	ASSLASGIGTDTQY
TRBV2	TRBJ2-6	ASSVTGVSGANVLT
TRBV6-1	TRBJ2-2	ASSDYRSNTGELF
TRBV3-1	TRBJ2-7	ASSQGTTGGYEQY
TRBV20-1	TRBJ1-2	SATTGAGLGYT
TRBV24-1	TRBJ2-2	ATSKPGQDFTGELF
TRBV5-5	TRBJ2-3	ASSISGTTDTQY
TRBV28	TRBJ1-4	ASRSPGRSTNEKLF
TRBV12-3/TRBV12-4	TRBJ2-1	ASSPLVDSEQF
TRBV5-1	TRBJ2-1	ASSLVAGGVYEQF
TRBV6-2/TRBV6-3	TRBJ2-5	ASSYSWTSYQETQY
TRBV3-1	TRBJ1-2	ASSQVSGNDYGYT
TRBV3-1	TRBJ2-5	ASSQGSNLKAQY
TRBV5-1	TRBJ2-5	ASSLAGTGRETQY
TRBV7-6	TRBJ2-7	ASSPGTSEQY